Below, one T cell receptor beta chain is given with its context. The antigen is unknown. This sample stems from a study of cytomegalovirus exposure and HLA in healthy donors. Regarding the study as a whole: When presence/absence was analysed, sequencing depth was taken to be roughly uniform across donors. Later work showed greater clonal expansion in HLA-associated TCR beta chains than in equally common others. A later analysis reportedly found that, within productive TCRs, an Asian-associated ancestry cluster had fewer N-insertions than the mean observed across the approximately 660 donors. Among TCR beta chains, those listed as cytomegalovirus-associated numbered about 160.

The CDR3 spans 15 residues. Trimming shortened V by 5 bases and J by 4 bases, and 18 bases separated the two germline ends. Germline V CDR1 and CDR2: SGHVS, FQNEAQ. The PCR was carried out with 60 Vbeta primers and 13 Jbeta primers. The method was immunoSEQ multiplex PCR; TCRdb's version includes in-frame clones alone and lacks a portion of them. This sample has 150,000 to 200,000 clones, with roughly 85% found just once. The specimen was PBMCs. V gene TRBV7-8 combines with J gene TRBJ2-7, with a tentative D call TRBD2 (6 bases). The origin of this receptor is a woman aged 25-40 years in good health and CMV-seropositive. The chain's CDR3 is CASSPSVAGRYEQYF. Here the CDR3 DNA reads TGTGCCAGCAGCCCCTCGGTTGCAGGGAGGTACGAGCAGTACTTC.